This T cell receptor beta chain was documented in a study of CD8 T cells in ankylosing spondylitis. Study results and limitations: Characteristic, it appeared, of ankylosing spondylitis blood was a TCR beta motif of 7 or 8 highly homologous variants. Within matched ankylosing spondylitis synovial fluid, disease-linked clones were reportedly significantly enriched. A subset of motif variants has previously been described in the synovial fluid and blood of reactive arthritis. The disease-linked clones had a CD8+ phenotype and low blood frequencies.

Trimming took 0 bases from V and 9 from J, leaving 15 bases between them. The CDR3 is made up of 16 amino acids. Per germline, CDR1 SGHTA and CDR2 FQGNSA. Quantitative molecular-barcoded 5'-RACE generated the TCR beta libraries. One entry per CDR3 protein, called by TCRdb with MiXCR from the 5' RACE reads. There are some 840,000 distinct CDR3 sequences in the sample; 12% occur only once, and about 0.49% lies in the top ten. As to this clonotype: What it binds is unknown.

Sequenced material: blood, either unsorted or a sorted T cell fraction (not recorded which). This chain joins TRBV7-2 and TRBJ1-6, with D perhaps TRBD1 (6 bases). The TCR sequence derives from a male donor with ankylosing spondylitis. CDR3 amino acids: CASSLALGGLVSPLHF. The CDR3 DNA reads as TGTGCCAGCAGCTTAGCGCTCGGGGGGCTGGTTTCACCCCTCCACTTT.